What follows are 5 T cell receptor beta chains derived from one specimen sequenced in a study of CD8+ T cells in alopecia areata. The authors extracted RNA and reverse transcribed it into cDNA as the sequencing template. The table came from immunoSEQ multiplex PCR; TCRdb's copy has only in-frame clones and leaves some out. The data contain around 150,000 clones, approximately 60% of them singletons. The sample comprised CD4+ T cells sorted from blood. The receptor source for this set is a human donor in good health.

This sequence joins TRBV15 and TRBJ2-3; 9 bases align to TRBD2. After removal of 2 bases from V and 0 bases from J, the junction contained 6 bases not matched to a gene. This CDR3 is built from 17 residues. Germline CDR1 is LNHNV and CDR2 is YYDKDF (reference sequence). The CDR3 sequence: CATSRQETSGSTDTQYF. The CDR3 DNA reads as TGTGCCACCAGCAGACAGGAAACTAGCGGGAGCACAGATACGCAGTATTTT.

The V gene is TRBV29-1, the J gene TRBJ2-7, with D perhaps matching TRBD2 (5 bases). V was cut by 6 bases and J by 3 bases, with 18 bases left in between. In germline, CDR1 is SQVTM, CDR2 ANQGSEA. The CDR3 consists of 14 residues. The CDR3 nucleotides read TGCAGCGTGTCTCAAAGAGGACTCCACTACGAGCAGTACTTC. The encoded protein is CSVSQRGLHYEQYF.

CDR3 bases: TGTGCCAGCAGCCGATCGACAGGGAAAACCTACGAGCAGTACTTC. It is translated as CASSRSTGKTYEQYF. The chain uses TRBV7-9 and TRBJ2-7, with TRBD1 identical over 7 bases. J lost 2 bases, V lost 5 bases, and 9 bases had no gene match. Germline V lookup: CDR1 SEHNR, CDR2 FQNEAQ (reference sequence). CDR3 length: 15 residues.

V and J are TRBV30 and TRBJ1-1; no clear D gene. V was cut by 2 bases and J by 1 base, with 5 bases left in between. This CDR3 contains 12 residues. CDR1 is GTSNPN, CDR2 SVGIG, per germline (reference sequence). CDR3 sequence: CAWSPGNTEAFF. The CDR3 DNA sequence: TGTGCCTGGAGTCCCGGGAACACTGAAGCTTTCTTT. The entire variable domain, with the rest obtained from reference TRBV30 and TRBJ1-1, is as follows: SQTIHQWPATLVQPVGSPLSLECTVEGTSNPNLYWYRQAAGRGLQLLFYSVGIGQISSEVPQNLSASRPQDRQFILSSKKLLLSDSGFYLCAWSPGNTEAFFGQGTRLTVV.

The J gene is TRBJ2-3, the V gene TRBV30, with D perhaps TRBD1 (5 bases). Germline loops: CDR1 GTSNPN, CDR2 SVGIG (reference sequence). V was clipped by 6 bases and J by 2 bases, with 15 bases between them. CDR3 length equals 14 residues. CDR3 sequence (DNA): TGTGCCTGTCCTTCCCCAGGGAACACAGATACGCAGTATTTT. It is translated as CACPSPGNTDTQYF.